One and the same sample provided the 9 T cell receptor beta chains below, sequenced in a study of T-cell memory formation after mild COVID-19. TCRdb fed the 5' RACE reads into MiXCR, producing one record per CDR3 protein. The sample carries about 360,000 distinct CDR3 sequences, 10% to 15% recorded once. Sample: PBMCs or a T cell subset sorted from them (not recorded which). The receptors come from a man aged 18-30 years who had mild COVID-19 (a few samples of this study predate the infection). Cell type and time point are not known.

J is TRBJ1-2 and V is TRBV12-3 or TRBV12-4; the D is unclear. V lost 4 bases, J lost 6 bases, and 12 bases lay in between. The CDR3 length is 13 residues. The CDR3 loop is CASSSYRVDGYTF. For the CDR3, the DNA is TGTGCCAGCAGTTCGTATAGGGTGGATGGCTACACCTTC.

This clonotype occurred a few times. The rearrangement joins TRBV12-5 to TRBJ2-1; 8 bases align to TRBD2. With V trimmed by 7 bases and J by 6 bases, 17 bases remained unmatched. The CDR3 is 17 residues long. Germline loops: CDR1 LGHNT, CDR2 FRNRAP. The CDR3 spells CASVLVGGGFWGNEQFF. The CDR3 nucleotides read TGTGCTAGTGTTCTAGTTGGCGGGGGGTTCTGGGGCAATGAGCAGTTCTTC.

The V gene is TRBV2, the J gene TRBJ2-2; TRBD2 might be the D (5 bases). From germline, CDR1 is SNHLY and CDR2 FYNNEI. This CDR3 is built from 13 residues. Trimming removed 5 bases at V and 1 base at J, with 5 bases between. Here the CDR3 DNA reads TGTGCCAGCAGTCGGGAGAACACCGGGGAGCTGTTTTTT. This gives the protein CASSRENTGELFF.

This clonotype appeared many times. The chain couples TRBV5-1 to TRBJ2-1; D perhaps matches TRBD2 (5 bases). CDR1 and CDR2 from the germline V gene are SGHRS and YFSETQ. The CDR3 length is 16 residues. Trimming took off 0 bases at V and 0 bases at J, with 10 bases between the two ends. Written as DNA, the CDR3 is TGCGCCAGCAGCTTGGGCGGGTCCGGCTCCTACAATGAGCAGTTCTTC. It translates to CASSLGGSGSYNEQFF. Based on the CDR3 plus reference TRBV5-1 and TRBJ2-1, the full variable domain is KAGVTQTPRYLIKTRGQQVTLSCSPISGHRSVSWYQQTPGQGLQFLFEYFSETQRNKGNFPGRFSGRQFSNSRSEMNVSTLELGDSALYLCASSLGGSGSYNEQFFGPGTRLTVL.

The genes are TRBV12-3 or TRBV12-4 and TRBJ2-3; 7 positions match TRBD1. The J segment lost 1 base and the V segment lost 6 bases, leaving 19 bases of the junction unmatched. The CDR3 has 19 amino acids. CDR3 nucleotides: TGTGCCAGCAGACCCGACAGGGACGTTAACTATTTTGGCACAGATACGCAGTATTTT. It yields the protein CASRPDRDVNYFGTDTQYF.

V gene TRBV5-1 combines with J gene TRBJ1-2, with 11 positions matching TRBD1. This CDR3 contains 16 residues. Germline values: CDR1 SGHRS, CDR2 YFSETQ. The trim removed 0 bases at V and 5 bases at J, leaving 6 bases unmatched. The CDR3 sequence is CASSLGDRGIFYGYTF. The CDR3 coding sequence is TGCGCCAGCAGCTTGGGGGACAGGGGGATATTTTATGGCTACACCTTC. Full variable domain (missing parts from reference TRBV5-1 and TRBJ1-2): KAGVTQTPRYLIKTRGQQVTLSCSPISGHRSVSWYQQTPGQGLQFLFEYFSETQRNKGNFPGRFSGRQFSNSRSEMNVSTLELGDSALYLCASSLGDRGIFYGYTFGSGTRLTVV.

The rearrangement links TRBV10-3 to TRBJ2-7, with D perhaps TRBD2 (5 bases). The germline V and J ends were trimmed by 1 base and 1 base, with 11 bases remaining between them. This CDR3 is built from 15 residues. From germline, CDR1 is ENHRY and CDR2 SYGVKD. In nucleotides, the CDR3 is TGTGCCATCAGTGAGTACCAGCGGTTATCCTACGAGCAGTACTTC. Its translation is CAISEYQRLSYEQYF.

In its sample, this clonotype was seen many times. CDR3 amino acids: CASSPRWNTEAFF. CDR3 coding DNA: TGTGCCAGCAGCCCCCGTTGGAACACTGAAGCTTTCTTT. This rearrangement joins TRBV7-2 to TRBJ1-1; D is unclear. In germline, CDR1 is SGHTA, CDR2 FQGNSA. The CDR3 has 13 residues. Trimming took off 5 bases at V and 1 base at J, with 8 bases between the two ends. Full variable domain (missing parts from reference TRBV7-2 and TRBJ1-1): GAGVSQSPSNKVTEKGKDVELRCDPISGHTALYWYRQSLGQGLEFLIYFQGNSAPDKSGLPSDRFSAERTGGSVSTLTIQRTQQEDSAVYLCASSPRWNTEAFFGQGTRLTVV.

This clonotype was counted a few times. V gene TRBV7-9 combines with J gene TRBJ1-2, with a possible D match to TRBD1 (5 bases). Per the germline V gene, CDR1 is SEHNR and CDR2 is FQNEAQ (reference sequence). Trimming took 8 bases from V and 5 from J, leaving 12 bases between them. The CDR3 consists of 12 residues. CDR3 protein: CASGPGRYGYTF. DNA of the CDR3: TGTGCCAGCGGGCCGGGACGATATGGCTACACCTTC.